This TCR beta chain originates from a study of graft-versus-host responses after intestinal transplantation. Study information: Recipients got multivisceral, liver-intestinal, or isolated intestinal transplants. Every recipient underwent anti-thymocyte globulin induction, then tacrolimus and steroids for roughly three years.

Study-wide points: Early after transplant, HvG clones declined as circulating GvH clones peaked.

Only in-frame clones appear in the TCRdb table, and some are missing; sequencing was by immunoSEQ multiplex PCR. The sample yields some 86,000 clones, about 87% seen once. With respect to this clone: As yet, its antigen is unknown.

The material was unstimulated CD4+ T cells sorted from spleen or lymph node cells, obtained before transplant. The sequence was collected from a human donor who was the organ donor for an intestinal transplant.

CDR3 in amino acids: CASSPQGQSTGELFF. CDR3 DNA: TGTGCCAGCAGCCCCCAGGGTCAGTCCACCGGGGAGCTGTTTTTT. This rearrangement joins TRBV9 to TRBJ2-2; D possibly corresponds to TRBD1 (5 bases). CDR3 length equals 15 residues. The V gene lost 4 bases and the J gene lost 4 bases, with 14 bases spanning the gap. The germline V gene has CDR1 SGDLS and CDR2 YYNGEE.